The 3 T cell receptor beta chains presented below share a single source sample, sequenced in a study of CD8 T cells in ankylosing spondylitis. TCRdb analysed the 5' RACE reads with MiXCR anew, one entry per CDR3 protein. The sample holds roughly 300,000 distinct CDR3 sequences, roughly 8% seen once. Study results and limitations: Apparently characteristic of ankylosing spondylitis blood was a TCR beta motif (eight highly homologous variants).

The antigens of these receptors remain unknown. Sequenced material: blood, either unsorted or a sorted T cell fraction (not recorded which). The origin of the receptors is a male donor with ankylosing spondylitis.

The chain recombines TRBV21-1 with TRBJ2-1; the listed D gene, TRBD2, was not tested against the DNA. TRBV21-1 is deemed a pseudogene. The length of the CDR3 is 17 residues. The CDR3 bases are TGTGCCAGCAGCAGGGTTTGGGGGGGGACTAGCGGGAATGAGCAGTTCTTC. Its translation: CASSRVWGGTSGNEQFF.

This clonotype was picked up many times. This sequence joins TRBV2 and TRBJ2-2; tentatively, D is TRBD2 (5 bases). V was cut by 8 bases and J by 6 bases, with 13 bases left in between. The length of the CDR3 is 13 residues. CDR1 is SNHLY and CDR2 is FYNNEI in the germline V gene. The CDR3 DNA reads TGTGCCAGCGGACGAGGGAGCCCCGGGGAGCTGTTTTTT. Its protein is CASGRGSPGELFF.

In this sample, this clonotype turned up many times. This sequence joins TRBV5-1 and TRBJ2-5, with D perhaps matching TRBD2 (5 bases). CDR3 size: 14 residues. The V and J ends lost 4 bases and 2 bases respectively, with 12 bases between them. The germline V gene has CDR1 SGHRS and CDR2 YFSETQ. In DNA form, the CDR3 reads TGCGCCAGCAGCATCCGGCGGGCGCAAGAGACCCAGTACTTC. Translated: CASSIRRAQETQYF.